Sequencing of this T cell receptor beta chain was carried out in a study of blood T cell repertoires in COVID-19. Overall study context: Sites in the United States, Italy and Spain provided acute and convalescent COVID-19 samples. The cDNA or gDNA used as material had been derived from T cells, B-cell-depleted T cells, or PBMCs.

As handled by the study authors: Reference gene primer amplification yielded estimated nucleated cell counts. Sequencing was performed with immunoSEQ multiplex PCR; in TCRdb, only in-frame clones are kept and a portion is missing. V and J calls and clone size are those listed in that table; D and trimming were worked out from the DNA. The table lists about 50,000 clones, 90% to 95% of them singletons. Germline V gene data show CDR1 as SQVTM and CDR2 as ANQGSEA. This CDR3 has 16 residues. After removal of 5 bases from V and 1 base from J, the junction contained 8 bases not matched to a gene. Sequences were obtained from peripheral blood. The TCR sequence derives from a human donor in a cohort sampled during active COVID-19. The V gene is TRBV29-1, the J gene TRBJ2-6; 7 bases are a match to TRBD1. The CDR3 DNA is TGCAGCGTTCAGGGACAGCCTGAATCTGGGGCCAACGTCCTGACTTTC. Translated, it gives CSVQGQPESGANVLTF.